This TCR beta chain was retrieved from a study of tumor and adjacent non-tumor tissue in lung cancer. Study details: Around 4.5 million productive TCRbeta reads were obtained per sample on average.

The template was RNA from unsorted bulk tissue. This clonotype appeared many times. CDR1 is LGHNA, CDR2 YNFKEQ, per germline. This CDR3 comprises 17 residues. The V end lost 0 bases, the J end lost 3 bases, and 15 bases lay between the germline ends. TCRbeta libraries were built with three rounds of nested PCR, modified from ARM-PCR. TCRdb independently ran MiXCR on the multiplex PCR reads; one entry per CDR3 protein. Here the sample spans tens of thousands of distinct CDR3 sequences, approximately 65% being singletons. The chain employs TRBV4-2 and TRBJ2-1; D tentatively reads TRBD1 or TRBD2 (5 bases each). Sequencing was carried out using lung tumor tissue. The sequence was collected from a man aged 55 to 70 with non-small cell lung cancer. The CDR3 protein is CASSQEPWGSLYNEQFF. The CDR3 coding sequence is TGTGCCAGCAGCCAAGAACCCTGGGGGTCCCTCTACAATGAGCAGTTCTTC.